This T cell receptor (beta chain) was recorded in a study of OX40 agonist ivuxolimab in advanced cancers. A note on the overall study: Ivuxolimab was an agonistic, fully human IgG2 monoclonal antibody directed against OX40 (CD134), a costimulatory receptor. Intravenous ivuxolimab was administered to patients every 2 weeks at six dose levels: 0.01, 0.1, 0.3, 1.5, 3 and 10 mg/kg. Among the roughly 50 dose-escalation patients, about 19 had hepatocellular carcinoma, 15 or so melanoma, 9 renal cell carcinoma and 9 head and neck cancer. The dose-escalation cohort was about 83% male with a mean age of about 60 years, ranging from 23 to 79. Prior anti-PD-1, anti-PD-L1 or anti-CTLA-4 therapy was permitted, and 30% to 45% of dose-escalation patients had received checkpoint inhibitors. Partial responses occurred in three dose-escalation patients: two with cutaneous melanoma and one with hepatocellular carcinoma. Peripheral TCRbeta sequencing was intended to test whether TCR sequence diversity was altered and clonal T-cell expansion was caused by ivuxolimab. The paper reports the monotherapy dose-escalation portion (N of about 47 patients) of the phase I ivuxolimab trial. Results and caveats for the whole study, not just this receptor: At doses from 0.1 to 3.0 mg/kg, clonal expansion was seen in both CD4+ and CD8+ blood T cells between baseline and week 6. The antigen specificity of the peripheral T cells that underwent clonal expansion was not determined. Low levels of normalized T-cell clonal expansion were also seen in some patients who did not respond. On average, CD8+ T cells showed more expanded clones than CD4+ T cells after ivuxolimab. In the 0.1-3.0 mg/kg groups, partial responders were among the patients with the lowest normalized peripheral clonal expansion, particularly in CD8+ T cells.

The germline ends are 10 bases apart after V is trimmed by 0 bases and J by 6 bases. Based on the germline V gene, the CDR1 and CDR2 sequences are SGDLS and YYNGEE. Spanning cysteine to phenylalanine, the CDR3 consists of 14 amino acids. The CDR3 DNA has 42 bases and is translated from base 1. The trial excluded patients who had a history of autoimmune disease or who were on systemic immunosuppression. In every dose cohort, peripheral blood was drawn for TCR sequencing at baseline, cycle 4 day 1, and cycle 7 day 1. The samples were drawn from a first-in-human, open-label, multicenter phase I dose-escalation trial of ivuxolimab. Adults with locally advanced or metastatic melanoma, renal cell carcinoma, hepatocellular carcinoma or head and neck squamous cell carcinoma were enrolled in the trial. Before TCR sequencing, CD4+ T cells and CD8+ T cells from peripheral blood were sorted into separate populations.

Details on this clone: Its antigen is still unknown. No base qualities exist here, and no much larger clone lies one base off it.

Genomic DNA was isolated from the sorted cells so that the TCRbeta CDR3 region could be sequenced. The immunoSEQ Assay was used for sequencing of TCRbeta CDR3 regions. What TCRdb holds here is the immuneACCESS table cut down to in-frame rearrangements. Part of the clones is not present; checked against another copy, under half of the missing clones reflect an unresolved V gene, and the others are unexplained. The sample table contains 60,000 or so clones; only one count was recorded for nearly 90% of them. The top ten hold around 12% of the sample. The chain links TRBV9 with TRBJ1-5, with the D segment identity uncertain. The sample was CD4+ or CD8+ T cells sorted from blood, taken in a trial of the OX40 agonist ivuxolimab. The sequence derives from an adult with an advanced solid tumor such as melanoma, head and neck, liver or kidney cancer. The bases are TGTGCCAGCAGCGTAGACGGTTCGGGTCAGCCCCAGCATTTT. The resulting protein is CASSVDGSGQPQHF.